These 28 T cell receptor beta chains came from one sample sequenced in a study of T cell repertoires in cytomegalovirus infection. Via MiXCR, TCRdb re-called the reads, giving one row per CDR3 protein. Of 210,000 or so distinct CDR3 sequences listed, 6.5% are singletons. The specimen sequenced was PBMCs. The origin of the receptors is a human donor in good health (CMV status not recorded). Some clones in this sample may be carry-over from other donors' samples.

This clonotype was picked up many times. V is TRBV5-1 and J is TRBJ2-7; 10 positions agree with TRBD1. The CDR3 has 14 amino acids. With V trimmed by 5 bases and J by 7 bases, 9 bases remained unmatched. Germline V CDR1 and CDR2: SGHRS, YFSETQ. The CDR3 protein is CASSWGQGIGEQYF. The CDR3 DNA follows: TGCGCCAGCAGTTGGGGACAGGGGATTGGGGAGCAGTACTTC.

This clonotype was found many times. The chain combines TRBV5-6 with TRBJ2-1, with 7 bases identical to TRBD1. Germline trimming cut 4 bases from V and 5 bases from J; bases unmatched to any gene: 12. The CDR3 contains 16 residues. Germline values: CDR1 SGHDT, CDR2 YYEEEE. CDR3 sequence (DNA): TGTGCCAGCAGCGAGGGGGTATACACAGGGGACAATGAGCAGTTCTTC. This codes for CASSEGVYTGDNEQFF.

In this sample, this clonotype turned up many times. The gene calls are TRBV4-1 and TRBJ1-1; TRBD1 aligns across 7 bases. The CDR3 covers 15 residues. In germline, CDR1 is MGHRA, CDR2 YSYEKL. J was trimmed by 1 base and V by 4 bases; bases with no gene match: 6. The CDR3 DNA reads TGCGCCAGCAGCCCAACAGGGGTCAGGAACACTGAAGCTTTCTTT. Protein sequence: CASSPTGVRNTEAFF.

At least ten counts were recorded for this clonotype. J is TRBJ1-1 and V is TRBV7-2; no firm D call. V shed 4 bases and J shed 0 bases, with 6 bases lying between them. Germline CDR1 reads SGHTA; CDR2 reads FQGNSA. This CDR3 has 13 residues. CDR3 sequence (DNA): TGTGCCAGCAGCTACGCAATGAACACTGAAGCTTTCTTT. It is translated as CASSYAMNTEAFF.

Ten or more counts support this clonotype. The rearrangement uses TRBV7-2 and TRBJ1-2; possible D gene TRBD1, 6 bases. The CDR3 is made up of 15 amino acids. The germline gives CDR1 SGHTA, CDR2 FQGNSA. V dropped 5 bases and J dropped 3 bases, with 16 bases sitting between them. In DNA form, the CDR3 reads TGTGCCAGCAGCCCGACGGCAGGGGAGGACTATGGCTACACCTTC. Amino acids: CASSPTAGEDYGYTF. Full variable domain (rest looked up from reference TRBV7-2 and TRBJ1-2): GAGVSQSPSNKVTEKGKDVELRCDPISGHTALYWYRQSLGQGLEFLIYFQGNSAPDKSGLPSDRFSAERTGGSVSTLTIQRTQQEDSAVYLCASSPTAGEDYGYTFGSGTRLTVV.

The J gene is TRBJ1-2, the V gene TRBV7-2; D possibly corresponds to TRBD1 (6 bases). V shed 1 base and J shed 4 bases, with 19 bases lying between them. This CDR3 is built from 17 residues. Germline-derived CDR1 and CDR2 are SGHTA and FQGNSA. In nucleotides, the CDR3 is TGTGCCAGCAGCTTAGAACCCTTGCGGGGGCGCCCCTATGGCTACACCTTC. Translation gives CASSLEPLRGRPYGYTF.

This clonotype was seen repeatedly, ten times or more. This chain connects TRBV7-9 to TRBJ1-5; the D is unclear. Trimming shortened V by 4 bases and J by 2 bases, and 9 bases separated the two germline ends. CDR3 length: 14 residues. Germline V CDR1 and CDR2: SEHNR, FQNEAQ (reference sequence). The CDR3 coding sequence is TGTGCCAGCAGCTGGGGTGGGGGCAATCAGCCCCAGCATTTT. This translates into CASSWGGGNQPQHF.

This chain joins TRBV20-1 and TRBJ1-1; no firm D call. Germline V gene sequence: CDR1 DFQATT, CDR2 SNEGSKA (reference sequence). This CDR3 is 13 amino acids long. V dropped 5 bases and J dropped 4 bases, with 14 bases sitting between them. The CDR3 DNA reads TGCAGTGCTGAGGGAGGGAAGAGCACTGAAGCTTTCTTT. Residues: CSAEGGKSTEAFF.

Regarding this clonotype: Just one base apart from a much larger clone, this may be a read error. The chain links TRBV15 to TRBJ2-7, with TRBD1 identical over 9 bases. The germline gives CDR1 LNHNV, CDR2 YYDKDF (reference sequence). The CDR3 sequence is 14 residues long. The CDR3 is CTTGGDRGNGEQYF. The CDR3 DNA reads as TGTACCACCGGGGGAGACAGGGGGAATGGCGAGCAGTACTTC.

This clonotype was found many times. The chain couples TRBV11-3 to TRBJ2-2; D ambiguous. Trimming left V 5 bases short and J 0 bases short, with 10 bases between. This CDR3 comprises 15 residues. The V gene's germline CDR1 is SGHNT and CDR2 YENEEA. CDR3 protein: CASSPGGANTGELFF. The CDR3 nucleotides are TGTGCCAGCAGCCCCGGCGGCGCGAACACCGGGGAGCTGTTTTTT.

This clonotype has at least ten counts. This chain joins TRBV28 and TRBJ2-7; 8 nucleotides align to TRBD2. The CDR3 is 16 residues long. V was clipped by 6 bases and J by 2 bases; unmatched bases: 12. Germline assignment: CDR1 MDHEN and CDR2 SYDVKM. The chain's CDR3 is CASSPSKAGATYEQYF. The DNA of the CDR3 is TGTGCCAGCAGCCCCTCAAAAGCGGGGGCCACCTACGAGCAGTACTTC.

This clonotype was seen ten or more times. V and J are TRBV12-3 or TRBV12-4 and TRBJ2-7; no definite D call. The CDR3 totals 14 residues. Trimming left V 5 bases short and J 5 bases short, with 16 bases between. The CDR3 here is CASSDVMDLHEQYF. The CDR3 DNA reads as TGTGCCAGCAGTGACGTTATGGATCTCCACGAGCAGTACTTC.

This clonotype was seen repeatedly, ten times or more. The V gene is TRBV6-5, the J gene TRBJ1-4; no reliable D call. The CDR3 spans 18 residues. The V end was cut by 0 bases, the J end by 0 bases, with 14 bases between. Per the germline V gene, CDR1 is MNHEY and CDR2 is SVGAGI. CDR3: CASSYSPPTSATNEKLFF. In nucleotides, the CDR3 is TGTGCCAGCAGTTACTCCCCTCCAACAAGTGCAACTAATGAAAAACTGTTTTTT.

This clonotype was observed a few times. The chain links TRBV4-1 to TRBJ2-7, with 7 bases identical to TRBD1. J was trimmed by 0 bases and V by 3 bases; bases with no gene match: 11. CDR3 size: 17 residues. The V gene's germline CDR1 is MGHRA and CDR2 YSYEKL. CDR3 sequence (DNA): TGCGCCAGCAGCCAGCCTCCTCAGGGGGTTGCCTCCTACGAGCAGTACTTC. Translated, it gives CASSQPPQGVASYEQYF.

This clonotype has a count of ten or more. The CDR3 DNA is TGTGCCAGCAGCTATATGATTCCGGGGGAGCAGTTCTTC. Translated, it gives CASSYMIPGEQFF. V is TRBV7-8 and J is TRBJ2-1; weak D call: TRBD2 (5 bases). V was pared by 4 bases and J by 10 bases, with 14 bases between. Germline CDR1 is SGHVS and CDR2 is FQNEAQ. The CDR3 runs 13 residues.

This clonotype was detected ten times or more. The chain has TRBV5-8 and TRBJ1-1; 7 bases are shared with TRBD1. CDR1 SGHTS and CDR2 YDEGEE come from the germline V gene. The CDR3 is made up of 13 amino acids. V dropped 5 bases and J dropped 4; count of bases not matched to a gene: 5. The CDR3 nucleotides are TGTGCCAGCAGGACAGGGTATGCCACTGAAGCTTTCTTT. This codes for CASRTGYATEAFF.

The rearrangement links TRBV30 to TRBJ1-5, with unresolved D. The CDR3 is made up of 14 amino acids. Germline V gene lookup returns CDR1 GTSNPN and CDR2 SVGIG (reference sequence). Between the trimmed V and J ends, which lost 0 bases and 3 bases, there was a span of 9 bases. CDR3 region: CAWSVLPVNQPQHF. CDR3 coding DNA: TGTGCCTGGAGTGTACTGCCAGTCAATCAGCCCCAGCATTTT.

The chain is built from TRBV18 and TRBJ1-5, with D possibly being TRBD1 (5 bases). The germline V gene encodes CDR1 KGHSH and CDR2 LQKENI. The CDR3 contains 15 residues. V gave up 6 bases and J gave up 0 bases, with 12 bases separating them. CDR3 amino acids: CASSRDRGSNQPQHF. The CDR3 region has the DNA TGTGCCAGCTCTCGGGACCGGGGTAGCAATCAGCCCCAGCATTTT.

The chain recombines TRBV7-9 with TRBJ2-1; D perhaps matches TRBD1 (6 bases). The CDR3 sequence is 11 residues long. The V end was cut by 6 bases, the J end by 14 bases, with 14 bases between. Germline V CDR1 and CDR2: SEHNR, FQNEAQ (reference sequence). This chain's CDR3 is CASSPPGHKFF. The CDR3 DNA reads TGTGCCAGCAGTCCACCGGGACACAAGTTCTTC. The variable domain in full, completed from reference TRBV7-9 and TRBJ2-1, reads DTGVSQNPRHKITKRGQNVTFRCDPISEHNRLYWYRQTLGQGPEFLTYFQNEAQLEKSRLLSDRFSAERPKGSFSTLEIQRTEQGDSAMYLCASSPPGHKFFGPGTRLTVL.

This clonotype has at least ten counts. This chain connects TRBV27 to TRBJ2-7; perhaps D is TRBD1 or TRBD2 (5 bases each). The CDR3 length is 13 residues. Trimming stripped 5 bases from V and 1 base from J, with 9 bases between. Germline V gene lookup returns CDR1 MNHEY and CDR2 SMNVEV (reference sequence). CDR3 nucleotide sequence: TGTGCCAGCAGTCGGGGCCGGTCCTACGAGCAGTACTTC. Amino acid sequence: CASSRGRSYEQYF.

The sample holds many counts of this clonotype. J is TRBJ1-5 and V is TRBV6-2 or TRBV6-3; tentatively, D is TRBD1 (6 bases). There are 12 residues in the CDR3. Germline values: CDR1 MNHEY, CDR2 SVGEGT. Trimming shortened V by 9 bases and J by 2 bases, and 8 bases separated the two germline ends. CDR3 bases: TGTGCCAGTAGACAGGGCAATCAGCCCCAGCATTTT. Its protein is CASRQGNQPQHF.

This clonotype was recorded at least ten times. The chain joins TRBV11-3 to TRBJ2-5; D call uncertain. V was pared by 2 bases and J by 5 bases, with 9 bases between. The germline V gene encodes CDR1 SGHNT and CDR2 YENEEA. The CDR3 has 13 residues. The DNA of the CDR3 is TGTGCCAGCAGCTTAACTGTTCTGGAGACCCAGTACTTC. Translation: CASSLTVLETQYF.

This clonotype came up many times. CDR3 in amino acids: CASSLVGTENYGYTF. CDR3 nucleotides: TGTGCCAGCAGCCTAGTCGGGACGGAAAACTATGGCTACACCTTC. The rearrangement uses TRBV7-8 and TRBJ1-2, with a weak D call TRBD1 (5 bases). Deletions cut 5 bases from V and 2 bases from J, with 15 bases between. This CDR3 has 15 amino acids. Germline values: CDR1 SGHVS, CDR2 FQNEAQ.

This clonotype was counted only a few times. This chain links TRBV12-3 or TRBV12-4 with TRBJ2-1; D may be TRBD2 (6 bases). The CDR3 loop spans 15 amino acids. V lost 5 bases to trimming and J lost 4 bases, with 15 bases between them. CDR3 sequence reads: CASSAGLAFYNEQFF. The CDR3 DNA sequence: TGTGCCAGCAGTGCGGGACTGGCCTTTTACAATGAGCAGTTCTTC.

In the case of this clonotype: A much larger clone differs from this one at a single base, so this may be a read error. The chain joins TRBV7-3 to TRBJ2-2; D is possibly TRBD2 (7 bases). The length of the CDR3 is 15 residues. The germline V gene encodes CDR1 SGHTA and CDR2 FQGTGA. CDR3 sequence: CASSLRGGASGVLFF. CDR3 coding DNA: TGTGCCAGCAGCTTAAGAGGGGGGGCGTCCGGGGTGCTGTTTTTT. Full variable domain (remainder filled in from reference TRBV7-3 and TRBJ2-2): GAGVSQTPSNKVTEKGKYVELRCDPISGHTALYWYRQSLGQGPEFLIYFQGTGAADDSGLPNDRFFAVRPEGSVSTLKIQRTERGDSAVYLCASSLRGGASGVLFFGEGSRLTVL.

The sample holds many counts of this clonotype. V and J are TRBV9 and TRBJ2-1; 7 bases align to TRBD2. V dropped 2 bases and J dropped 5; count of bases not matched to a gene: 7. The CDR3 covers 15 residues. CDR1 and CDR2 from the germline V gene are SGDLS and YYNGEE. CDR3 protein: CASSVMSSGNNEQFF. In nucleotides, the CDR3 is TGTGCCAGCAGCGTTATGTCTAGCGGAAACAATGAGCAGTTCTTC.

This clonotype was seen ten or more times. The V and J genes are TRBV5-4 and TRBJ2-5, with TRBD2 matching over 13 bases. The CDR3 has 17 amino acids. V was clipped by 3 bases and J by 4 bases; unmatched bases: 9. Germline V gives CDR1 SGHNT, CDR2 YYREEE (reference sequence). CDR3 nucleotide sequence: TGTGCCAGCAGCTGGGGAGGGAGGACTAGCGGGGGAGAGACCCAGTACTTC. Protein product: CASSWGGRTSGGETQYF.

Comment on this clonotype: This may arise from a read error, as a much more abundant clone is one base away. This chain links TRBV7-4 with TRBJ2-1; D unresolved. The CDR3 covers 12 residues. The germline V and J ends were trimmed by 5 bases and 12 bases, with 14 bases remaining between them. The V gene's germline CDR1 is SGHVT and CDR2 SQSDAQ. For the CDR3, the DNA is TGTGCCAGCAGCCTGACTCCGGCTGGGCAGTTCTTC. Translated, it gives CASSLTPAGQFF.